Listed below are T cell receptor beta chains from one sample, sequenced in a study of graft-versus-host responses after intestinal transplantation. Measured with immunoSEQ multiplex PCR; TCRdb has only the in-frame clones, and not every one. The repertoire has about 38,000 clones, roughly 87% of them found once; the top ten carry roughly 3.4%. The sample was PBMCs, taken about 38 months after transplant. The origin of the receptors is a human patient who received an intestinal transplant, so some T cells may come from the graft donor. Both conserved end residues are part of each CDR3. Fields, in order: J gene, CDR3 length, V gene, clone size, D gene, CDR3 DNA, CDR3 protein. D genes are given only for firm matches. A row's size may be missing; if present it is once, few, many or a size class.

TRBJ2-7,15,TRBV19,medium-sized,NA,TGTGCCAGTAGTATCCTGCAGGGGAAATCCTACGAGCAGTACTTC,CASSILQGKSYEQYF
TRBJ2-5,13,TRBV6-5,NA,NA,TGTGCCAGCAGTTACGGGGTTCTGGAGACCCAGTACTTC,CASSYGVLETQYF
TRBJ2-1,15,TRBV5-4,NA,NA,TGTGCCAGCACCACACAGGGAGGTACCTACAATGAGCAGTTCTTC,CASTTQGGTYNEQFF
TRBJ2-1,15,TRBV28,NA,TRBD1,TGTGCCAGCCTCTGGGACAGGACACTCTACAATGAGCAGTTCTTC,CASLWDRTLYNEQFF
TRBJ2-2,14,TRBV9,NA,NA,TGTGCCAGCAGCGTGGAACAAGTTAACGGGGAGCTGTTTTTT,CASSVEQVNGELFF
TRBJ1-4,13,TRBV2,NA,NA,TGTGCCAGCAGTGGGCAGGGGAATGAAAAACTGTTTTTT,CASSGQGNEKLFF
TRBJ2-1,14,TRBV16,NA,NA,TGTGCCAGCACTCGGGGGAGCTCCTACAATGAGCAGTTCTTC,CASTRGSSYNEQFF
TRBJ1-1,15,TRBV11-2,NA,NA,TGTGCCAGCAGGGGTTTAGACCGGGTGAACACTGAAGCTTTCTTT,CASRGLDRVNTEAFF
TRBJ2-5,13,TRBV2,NA,NA,TGTGCCAGCACGTCGTATCACCAAGAGACCCAGTACTTC,CASTSYHQETQYF
TRBJ2-7,13,TRBV7-9,NA,NA,TGTGCCAGCAGCTTAGTTGGCAGGGACGAGCAGTACTTC,CASSLVGRDEQYF
TRBJ2-3,15,TRBV5-1,NA,TRBD2,TGCGCCAGCAGCAGCGGACTAGCCCGCACAGATACGCAGTATTTT,CASSSGLARTDTQYF
TRBJ1-6,16,TRBV10-3,NA,NA,TGTGCCATCAGTGCAGGGGTCCGCTCCTATAATTCACCCCTCCACTTT,CAISAGVRSYNSPLHF
TRBJ1-4,15,TRBV7-9,NA,NA,TGTGCCAGCAGCTTGAACCAGGCAACTAATGAAAAACTGTTTTTT,CASSLNQATNEKLFF
TRBJ2-4,17,TRBV18,NA,NA,TGTGCCAGCTCACTACTTTTCAGGGGTGTGGGGAAAAACATTCAGTACTTC,CASSLLFRGVGKNIQYF
TRBJ2-7,11,TRBV28,NA,TRBD1,TGTGCCAGCAGTCAGGGGGCACGGCAGTACTTC,CASSQGARQYF
TRBJ1-5,15,TRBV28,once,NA,TGTGCCAGCAGTCCTTCAGGGAGTAGCAATCAGCCCCAGCATTTT,CASSPSGSSNQPQHF
TRBJ1-5,13,TRBV10-3,NA,TRBD1,TGTGCCATCAGGGACAGGGAGGGTCAGCCCCAGCATTTT,CAIRDREGQPQHF
TRBJ1-5,13,TRBV30,once,NA,TGTGCCTGGAGTGCAGGAAACAATCAGCCCCAGCATTTT,CAWSAGNNQPQHF
TRBJ2-5,15,TRBV7-2,NA,TRBD2,TGTGCCAGCAGCTACCTAGCGGGGCTCCAAGAGACCCAGTACTTC,CASSYLAGLQETQYF
TRBJ2-3,15,TRBV5-4,NA,TRBD1,TGTGCCAGCAGCCGGGCAGGGGGCGTCACAGATACGCAGTATTTT,CASSRAGGVTDTQYF
TRBJ2-1,15,TRBV6-1,few,TRBD1,TGTGCCAGCAGCGTCGGACAGGGGCTAGGAAATGAGCAGTTCTTC,CASSVGQGLGNEQFF
TRBJ1-1,13,TRBV6-5,NA,NA,TGTGCCAGCAGCGAACGACGTTTTACTGAAGCTTTCTTT,CASSERRFTEAFF
TRBJ2-1,15,TRBV7-3,once,NA,TGTGCCAGCAGCTCTAAAACGGGTCAGGGTTATGAGCAGTTCTTC,CASSSKTGQGYEQFF
TRBJ2-7,13,TRBV5-1,NA,NA,TGCGCCAGCAGCTTAGACGGTTCCTACGAGCAGTACTTC,CASSLDGSYEQYF
TRBJ2-7,12,TRBV5-1,once,NA,TGCGCCAGCAGCTTTGACGGCTACGAGCAGTACTTC,CASSFDGYEQYF
TRBJ2-1,11,TRBV7-6,NA,NA,TGTGCCAGCAGCTTAGCGGGACAGCAGTTCTTC,CASSLAGQQFF
TRBJ2-7,15,TRBV11-2,NA,TRBD2,TGTGCCAGCAGCTTAGCCGGGCTAGCGGGAGAGCGGCAGTACTTC,CASSLAGLAGERQYF
TRBJ2-1,14,TRBV28,few,TRBD1,TGTGCCAGCAGCTCGACAGGGCCCTCAAATGAGCAGTTCTTC,CASSSTGPSNEQFF
TRBJ2-5,14,TRBV9,once,NA,TGTGCCAGCAGCGTAGAGGACTCGGGGCAGACCCAGTACTTC,CASSVEDSGQTQYF
TRBJ1-2,17,TRBV5-4,few,NA,TGTGCCAGCAGCTTGGGGAGGGGCTCTATTGATAACTATGGCTACACCTTC,CASSLGRGSIDNYGYTF
TRBJ1-1,16,TRBV6-1,NA,NA,TGTGCCAGCAGTGAAAGGGCCGGCTCCGGTGGGACTGAAGCTTTCTTT,CASSERAGSGGTEAFF
TRBJ1-2,17,TRBV11-3,NA,TRBD1,TGTGCCAGCAGCTTAGTAACCAACCAGGGACAGGTGAGCGGCTACACCTTC,CASSLVTNQGQVSGYTF
TRBJ2-1,18,TRBV19,NA,TRBD2,TGTGCCAGTAGTATAAGTTCGGGCGGGGGGAGCCCATACAATGAGCAGTTCTTC,CASSISSGGGSPYNEQFF
TRBJ2-3,16,TRBV29-1,NA,TRBD2,TGCAGCGTTGAAGATGGTGCTAGCGGGAGTGGAGATACGCAGTATTTT,CSVEDGASGSGDTQYF
TRBJ1-2,11,TRBV6-5,NA,NA,TGTGCCAGCAGTGAAAAATATGGCTACACCTTC,CASSEKYGYTF
TRBJ1-2,13,TRBV29-1,NA,NA,TGCAGCGTTGCCGGGCAGTATCACTATGGCTACACCTTC,CSVAGQYHYGYTF
TRBJ2-7,16,TRBV2,NA,NA,TGTGCCAGCAGTGCCCCCGGGGGCCTATCTACTTACGAGCAGTACTTC,CASSAPGGLSTYEQYF
TRBJ2-3,18,TRBV5-1,NA,TRBD2,TGCGCCAGCAGCTTGGGGATCCGGGGTAGCGGGTACACAGATACGCAGTATTTT,CASSLGIRGSGYTDTQYF
TRBJ2-3,18,TRBV27,NA,TRBD2,TGTGCCAGCAGTTTAAATTTCGGGACTAGCGGGATGTTGGGTACGCAGTATTTT,CASSLNFGTSGMLGTQYF
TRBJ1-5,14,TRBV2,NA,TRBD1,TGTGCCAGCAGTGAAGGACAGGGAGATCAGCCCCAGCATTTT,CASSEGQGDQPQHF
TRBJ1-1,15,TRBV6-1,few,NA,TGTGCCAGCAGCCGTGGGGGTAGGGGGAACACTGAAGCTTTCTTT,CASSRGGRGNTEAFF
TRBJ2-6,15,TRBV6-1,few,NA,TGTGCCAGCAGTGGAGGAGGCTCTGGGGCCAACGTCCTGACTTTC,CASSGGGSGANVLTF
TRBJ2-7,13,TRBV2,NA,NA,TGTGCCAGCAGGCCTTGGGGGGCCCGAGAGCAGTACTTC,CASRPWGAREQYF
TRBJ1-1,12,TRBV6-1,NA,NA,TGTGCCAGCAGTGAAGGGTCTGTAGAAGCTTTCTTT,CASSEGSVEAFF
TRBJ2-5,13,TRBV6-1,NA,NA,TGTGCCAGCAGTGCCCAGATGCAAGAGACCCAGTACTTC,CASSAQMQETQYF
TRBJ1-1,15,TRBV6-1,NA,NA,TGTGCCAGCAGTGAAGAGGGTAGGGGGAACACTGAAGCTTTCTTT,CASSEEGRGNTEAFF
TRBJ1-1,15,TRBV6-1,NA,NA,TGTGCCAGCAGTGCCTGGCGGGTGGATGTGACTGAAGCTTTCTTT,CASSAWRVDVTEAFF
TRBJ2-7,16,TRBV5-4,NA,TRBD2,TGTGCCAGCAGCCTTAGCGGGAGGGCCCTCTTCGGCGAGCAGTACTTC,CASSLSGRALFGEQYF
TRBJ2-7,11,TRBV29-1,NA,NA,TGCAGCGTTGAAAATGGGTACGAGCAGTACTTC,CSVENGYEQYF
TRBJ2-5,13,TRBV30,NA,TRBD1,TGTGCCTGGAGTGCACAGGGGGGAGAGACCCAGTACTTC,CAWSAQGGETQYF
TRBJ2-7,13,TRBV19,NA,NA,TGTGCCAGTAGTATTGGCAGGGCCTACGAGCAGTACTTC,CASSIGRAYEQYF
TRBJ2-7,15,TRBV4-1,NA,TRBD1,TGCGCCAGCAGCCCAGAGACAGGGGTCTCCTACGAGCAGTACTTC,CASSPETGVSYEQYF
TRBJ1-1,14,TRBV10-3,NA,TRBD1,TGTGCCATCAGGGGACAGGGGGCGAACACTGAAGCTTTCTTT,CAIRGQGANTEAFF
TRBJ2-7,12,TRBV28,NA,NA,TGTGCCAGCAGTTTCGGCGACTACGAGCAGTACTTC,CASSFGDYEQYF
TRBJ2-7,15,TRBV4-1,NA,TRBD1,TGCGCCAGCAGCCTCCGGGACAGGGCTTCCTACGAGCAGTACTTC,CASSLRDRASYEQYF
TRBJ2-1,15,TRBV19,NA,NA,TGTGCCAGTAGTATAAGGAGGGGGGGCATGAATGAGCAGTTCTTC,CASSIRRGGMNEQFF
TRBJ2-1,15,TRBV4-1,NA,TRBD2,TGCGCCAGCAGCCGTCCCGGGGGGACCTACAATGAGCAGTTCTTC,CASSRPGGTYNEQFF
TRBJ1-4,16,TRBV5-6,once,NA,TGTGCCAGCAGCCCCGGTTGGGGTAGGGGGGAAGAAAAACTGTTTTTT,CASSPGWGRGEEKLFF
TRBJ1-3,15,TRBV5-1,NA,TRBD1,TGCGCCAGCAGCCCGACAGGGGTTAGTGGAAACACCATATATTTT,CASSPTGVSGNTIYF
TRBJ1-1,12,TRBV5-1,NA,NA,TGCGCCAGCAGCCCCGGGGGCACTGAAGCTTTCTTT,CASSPGGTEAFF